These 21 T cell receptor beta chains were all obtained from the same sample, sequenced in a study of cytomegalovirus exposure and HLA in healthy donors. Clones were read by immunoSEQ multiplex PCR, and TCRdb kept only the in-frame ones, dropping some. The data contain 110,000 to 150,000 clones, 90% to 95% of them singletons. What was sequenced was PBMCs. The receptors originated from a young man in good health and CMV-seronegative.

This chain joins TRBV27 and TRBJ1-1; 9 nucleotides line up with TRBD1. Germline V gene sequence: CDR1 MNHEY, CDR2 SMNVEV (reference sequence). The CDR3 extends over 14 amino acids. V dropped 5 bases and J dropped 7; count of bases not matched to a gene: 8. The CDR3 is CASSMDRGDVEAFF. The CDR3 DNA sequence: TGTGCCAGCAGTATGGACAGGGGTGATGTTGAAGCTTTCTTT.

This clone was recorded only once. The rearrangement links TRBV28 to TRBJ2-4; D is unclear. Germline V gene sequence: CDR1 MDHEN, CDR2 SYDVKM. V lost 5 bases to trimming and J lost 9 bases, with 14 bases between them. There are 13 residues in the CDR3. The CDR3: CASSTMSPPIQYF. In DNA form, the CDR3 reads TGTGCCAGCAGTACTATGTCCCCTCCCATTCAGTACTTC. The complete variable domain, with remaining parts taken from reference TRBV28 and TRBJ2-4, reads DVKVTQSSRYLVKRTGEKVFLECVQDMDHENMFWYRQDPGLGLRLIYFSYDVKMKEKGDIPEGYSVSREKKERFSLILESASTNQTSMYLCASSTMSPPIQYFGAGTRLSVL.

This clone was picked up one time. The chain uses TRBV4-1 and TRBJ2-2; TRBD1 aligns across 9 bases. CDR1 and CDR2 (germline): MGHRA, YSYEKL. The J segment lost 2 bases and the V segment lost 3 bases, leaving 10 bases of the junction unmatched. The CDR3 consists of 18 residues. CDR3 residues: CASSHSKWDRANTGELFF. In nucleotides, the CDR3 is TGCGCCAGCAGCCATTCCAAGTGGGACAGGGCTAACACCGGGGAGCTGTTTTTT.

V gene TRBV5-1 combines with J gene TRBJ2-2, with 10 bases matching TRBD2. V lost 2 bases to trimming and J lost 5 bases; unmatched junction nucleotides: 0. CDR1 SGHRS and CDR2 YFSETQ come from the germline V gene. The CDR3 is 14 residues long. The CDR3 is CASSFSGRTGELFF. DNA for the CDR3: TGCGCCAGCAGCTTTAGCGGGAGGACCGGGGAGCTGTTTTTT.

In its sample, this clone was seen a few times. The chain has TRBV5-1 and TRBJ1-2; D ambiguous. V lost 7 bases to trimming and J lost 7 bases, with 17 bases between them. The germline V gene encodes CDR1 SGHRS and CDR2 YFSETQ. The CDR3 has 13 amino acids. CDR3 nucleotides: TGCGCCAGCCGTCTCGGGGATCGAAGTGGCTACACCTTC. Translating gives CASRLGDRSGYTF.

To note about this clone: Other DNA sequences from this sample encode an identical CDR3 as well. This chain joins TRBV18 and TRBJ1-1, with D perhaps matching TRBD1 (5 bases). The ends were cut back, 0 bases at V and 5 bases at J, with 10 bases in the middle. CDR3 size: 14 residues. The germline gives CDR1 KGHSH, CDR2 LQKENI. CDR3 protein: CASSPPGGWTEAFF. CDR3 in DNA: TGTGCCAGCTCACCACCGGGGGGATGGACTGAAGCTTTCTTT. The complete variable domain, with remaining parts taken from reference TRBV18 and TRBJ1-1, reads NAGVMQNPRHLVRRRGQEARLRCSPMKGHSHVYWYRQLPEEGLKFMVYLQKENIIDESGMPKERFSAEFPKEGPSILRIQQVVRGDSAAYFCASSPPGGWTEAFFGQGTRLTVV.

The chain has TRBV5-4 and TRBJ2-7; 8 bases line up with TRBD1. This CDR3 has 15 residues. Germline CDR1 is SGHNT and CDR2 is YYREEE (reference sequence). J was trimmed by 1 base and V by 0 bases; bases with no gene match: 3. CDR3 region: CASSLAGGSSYEQYF. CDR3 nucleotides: TGTGCCAGCAGCTTGGCAGGGGGCTCATCCTACGAGCAGTACTTC.

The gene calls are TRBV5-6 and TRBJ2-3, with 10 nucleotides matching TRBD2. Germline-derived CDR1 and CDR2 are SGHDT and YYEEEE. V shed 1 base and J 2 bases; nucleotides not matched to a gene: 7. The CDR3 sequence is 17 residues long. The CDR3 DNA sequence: TGTGCCAGCAGCTTGTGGGGTAGCGGGGGGAACACAGATACGCAGTATTTT. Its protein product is CASSLWGSGGNTDTQYF.

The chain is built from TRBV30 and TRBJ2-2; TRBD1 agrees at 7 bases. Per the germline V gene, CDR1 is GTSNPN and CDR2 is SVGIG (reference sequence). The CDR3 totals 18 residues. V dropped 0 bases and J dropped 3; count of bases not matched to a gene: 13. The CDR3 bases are TGTGCCTGGAGTGTAACAGCCTTACAGGGGTGGGACACCGGGGAGCTGTTTTTT. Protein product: CAWSVTALQGWDTGELFF.

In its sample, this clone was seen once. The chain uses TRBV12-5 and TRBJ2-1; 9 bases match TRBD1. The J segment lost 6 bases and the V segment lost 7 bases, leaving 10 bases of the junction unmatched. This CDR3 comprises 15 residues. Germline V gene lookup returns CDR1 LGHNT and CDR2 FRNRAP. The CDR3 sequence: CASAPGGTGINEQFF. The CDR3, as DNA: TGTGCTAGTGCCCCCGGGGGGACAGGGATCAATGAGCAGTTCTTC.

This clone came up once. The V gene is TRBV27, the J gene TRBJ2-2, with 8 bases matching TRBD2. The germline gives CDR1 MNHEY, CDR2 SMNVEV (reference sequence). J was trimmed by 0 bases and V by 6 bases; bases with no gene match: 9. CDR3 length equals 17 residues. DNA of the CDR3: TGTGCCAGCAGCCCCATCGGGGGGGCCTCGAACACCGGGGAGCTGTTTTTT. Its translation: CASSPIGGASNTGELFF.

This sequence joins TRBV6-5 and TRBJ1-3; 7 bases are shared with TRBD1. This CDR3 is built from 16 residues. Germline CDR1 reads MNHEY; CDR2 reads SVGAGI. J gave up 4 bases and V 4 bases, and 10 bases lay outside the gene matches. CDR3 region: CASSSPSGTVGNTIYF. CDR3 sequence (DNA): TGTGCCAGCAGTTCTCCGTCCGGGACAGTCGGAAACACCATATATTTT.

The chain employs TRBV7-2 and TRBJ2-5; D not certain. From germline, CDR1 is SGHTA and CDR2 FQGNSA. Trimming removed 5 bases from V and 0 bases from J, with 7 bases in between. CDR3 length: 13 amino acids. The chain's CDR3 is CASSLTYQETQYF. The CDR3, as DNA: TGTGCCAGCAGCCTAACCTACCAAGAGACCCAGTACTTC. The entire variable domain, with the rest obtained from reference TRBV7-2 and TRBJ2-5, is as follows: GAGVSQSPSNKVTEKGKDVELRCDPISGHTALYWYRQSLGQGLEFLIYFQGNSAPDKSGLPSDRFSAERTGGSVSTLTIQRTQQEDSAVYLCASSLTYQETQYFGPGTRLLVL.

CDR3 nucleotides: TGTGCCAGCAGTTTATTGGGGCATACGAACACTGAAGCTTTCTTT. It encodes CASSLLGHTNTEAFF. The chain recombines TRBV27 with TRBJ1-1, with D tentatively TRBD1 (5 bases). Germline CDR1 and CDR2: MNHEY and SMNVEV (reference sequence). The CDR3 sequence is 15 residues long. Between the trimmed V and J ends, which lost 1 base and 1 base, there was a span of 10 bases.

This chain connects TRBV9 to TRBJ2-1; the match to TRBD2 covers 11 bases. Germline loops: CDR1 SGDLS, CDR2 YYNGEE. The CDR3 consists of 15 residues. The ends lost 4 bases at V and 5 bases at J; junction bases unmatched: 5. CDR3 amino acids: CASSLLAGGHNEQFF. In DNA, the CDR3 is TGTGCCAGCAGCCTCCTAGCGGGAGGCCACAATGAGCAGTTCTTC.

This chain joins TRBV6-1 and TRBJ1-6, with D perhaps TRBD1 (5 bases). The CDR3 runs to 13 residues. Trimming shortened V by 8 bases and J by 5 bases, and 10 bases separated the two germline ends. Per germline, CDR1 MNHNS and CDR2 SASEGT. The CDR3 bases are TGTGCCAGCGACGACAGAGATAATTCACCCCTCCACTTT. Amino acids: CASDDRDNSPLHF.

CDR3 sequence reads: CAWSTGRGSDTQYF. Written as DNA, the CDR3 is TGTGCCTGGAGTACCGGGAGGGGTTCGGATACGCAGTATTTT. V is TRBV30 and J is TRBJ2-3, with 8 bases identical to TRBD2. CDR1 is GTSNPN and CDR2 is SVGIG in the germline V gene (reference sequence). The junction had 7 bases not matched to a gene; V was cut back by 2 bases and J by 6 bases. The CDR3 consists of 14 residues. The whole variable domain, filled in from reference TRBV30 and TRBJ2-3, reads SQTIHQWPATLVQPVGSPLSLECTVEGTSNPNLYWYRQAAGRGLQLLFYSVGIGQISSEVPQNLSASRPQDRQFILSSKKLLLSDSGFYLCAWSTGRGSDTQYFGPGTRLTVL.

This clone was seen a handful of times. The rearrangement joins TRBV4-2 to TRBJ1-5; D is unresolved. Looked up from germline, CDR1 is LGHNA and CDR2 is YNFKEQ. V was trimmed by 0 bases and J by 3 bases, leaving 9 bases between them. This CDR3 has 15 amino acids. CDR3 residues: CASSQELGANQPQHF. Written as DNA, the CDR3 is TGTGCCAGCAGCCAAGAGCTGGGCGCCAATCAGCCCCAGCATTTT.

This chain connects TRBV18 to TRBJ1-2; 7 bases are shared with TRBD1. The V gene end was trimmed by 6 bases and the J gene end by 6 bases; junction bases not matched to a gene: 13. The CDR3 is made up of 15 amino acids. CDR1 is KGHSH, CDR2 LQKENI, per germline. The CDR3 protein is CASSLNRGAADGYTF. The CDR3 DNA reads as TGTGCCAGCTCCCTCAACAGGGGTGCGGCGGATGGCTACACCTTC.

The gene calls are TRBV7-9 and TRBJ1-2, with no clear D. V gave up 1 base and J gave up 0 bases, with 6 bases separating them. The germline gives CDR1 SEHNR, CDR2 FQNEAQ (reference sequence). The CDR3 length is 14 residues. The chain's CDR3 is CASSLDSSNYGYTF. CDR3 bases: TGTGCCAGCAGCTTAGACAGCTCTAACTATGGCTACACCTTC.

The CDR3 is CASSSSGVGGTGELFF. The CDR3 DNA reads as TGTGCCAGCAGTTCCTCGGGCGTCGGTGGCACCGGGGAGCTGTTTTTT. The chain links TRBV6-6 to TRBJ2-2; no reliable D call. Germline V gives CDR1 MNHNY, CDR2 SVGAGI (reference sequence). The CDR3 has 16 amino acids. V dropped 4 bases and J dropped 4 bases, with 16 bases sitting between them.